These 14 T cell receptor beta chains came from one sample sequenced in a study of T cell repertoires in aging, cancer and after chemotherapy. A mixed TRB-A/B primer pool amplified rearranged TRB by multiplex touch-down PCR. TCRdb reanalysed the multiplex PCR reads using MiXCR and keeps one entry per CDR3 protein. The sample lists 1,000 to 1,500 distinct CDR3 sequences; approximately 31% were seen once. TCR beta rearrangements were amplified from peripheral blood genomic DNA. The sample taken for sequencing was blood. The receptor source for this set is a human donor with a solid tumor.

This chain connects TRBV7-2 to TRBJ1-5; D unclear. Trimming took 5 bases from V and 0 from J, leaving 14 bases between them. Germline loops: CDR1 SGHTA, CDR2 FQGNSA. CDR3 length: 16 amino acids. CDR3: CASSRLGDNSNQPQHF. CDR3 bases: TGTGCCAGCAGCCGCCTTGGAGATAATAGCAATCAGCCCCAGCATTTT.

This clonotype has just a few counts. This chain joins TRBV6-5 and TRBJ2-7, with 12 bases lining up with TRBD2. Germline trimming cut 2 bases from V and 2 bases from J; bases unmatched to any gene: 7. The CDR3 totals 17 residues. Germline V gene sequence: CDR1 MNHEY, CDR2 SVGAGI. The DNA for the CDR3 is TGTGCCAGCAGTTACCCCCCTTCTAGCGGGGGGGCCTACGAGCAGTACTTC. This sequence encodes CASSYPPSSGGAYEQYF.

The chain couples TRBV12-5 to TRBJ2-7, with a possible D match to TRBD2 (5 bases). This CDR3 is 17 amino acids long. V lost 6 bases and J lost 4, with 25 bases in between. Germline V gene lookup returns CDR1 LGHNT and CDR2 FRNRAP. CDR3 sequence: CASGPKPIPTGYYEQYF. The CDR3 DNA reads TGTGCTAGTGGCCCCAAACCGATACCGACGGGGTATTACGAGCAGTACTTC.

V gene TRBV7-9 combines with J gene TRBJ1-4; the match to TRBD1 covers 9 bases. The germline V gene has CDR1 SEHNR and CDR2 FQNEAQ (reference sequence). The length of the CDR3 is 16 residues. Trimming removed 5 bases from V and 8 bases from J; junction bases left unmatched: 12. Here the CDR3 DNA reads TGTGCCAGCAGCCCGGATCTACAGGGGGCGGGGGAAAAACTGTTTTTT. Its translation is CASSPDLQGAGEKLFF.

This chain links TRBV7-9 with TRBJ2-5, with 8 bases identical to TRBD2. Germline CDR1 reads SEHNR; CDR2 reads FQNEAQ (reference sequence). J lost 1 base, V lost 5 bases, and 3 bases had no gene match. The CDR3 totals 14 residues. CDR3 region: CASSRGGLQETQYF. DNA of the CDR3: TGTGCCAGCAGCCGCGGGGGGCTCCAAGAGACCCAGTACTTC.

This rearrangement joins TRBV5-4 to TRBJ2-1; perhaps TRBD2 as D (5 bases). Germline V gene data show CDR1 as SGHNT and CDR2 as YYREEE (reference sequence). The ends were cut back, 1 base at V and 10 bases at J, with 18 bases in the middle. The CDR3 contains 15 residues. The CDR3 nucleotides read TGTGCCAGCAGCTTGATCGGAACTAGAAAAGGAGAGCAGTTCTTC. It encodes CASSLIGTRKGEQFF. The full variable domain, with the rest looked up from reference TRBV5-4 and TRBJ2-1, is ETGVTQSPTHLIKTRGQQVTLRCSSQSGHNTVSWYQQALGQGPQFIFQYYREEENGRGNFPPRFSGLQFPNYSSELNVNALELDDSALYLCASSLIGTRKGEQFFGPGTRLTVL.

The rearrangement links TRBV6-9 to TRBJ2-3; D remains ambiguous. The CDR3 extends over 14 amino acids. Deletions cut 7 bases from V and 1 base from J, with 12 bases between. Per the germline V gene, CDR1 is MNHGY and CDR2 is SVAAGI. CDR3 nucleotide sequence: TGTGCCAGCACCCTGGACCGATGCACAGATACGCAGTATTTT. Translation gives CASTLDRCTDTQYF.

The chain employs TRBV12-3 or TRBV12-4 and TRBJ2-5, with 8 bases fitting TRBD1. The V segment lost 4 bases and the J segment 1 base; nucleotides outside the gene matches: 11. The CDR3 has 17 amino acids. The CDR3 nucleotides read TGTGCCAGCAGTTCCAACCCGCCGGACAGGGCCCAAGAGACCCAGTACTTC. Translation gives CASSSNPPDRAQETQYF.

Here the CDR3 DNA reads TGTGCCAGTAGCCTCATGAGGGGAGAGACCCAGTACTTC. It specifies CASSLMRGETQYF. V and J are TRBV19 and TRBJ2-5, with D perhaps assigned TRBD1 or TRBD2 (5 bases each). The V and J ends lost 6 bases and 4 bases respectively, with 12 bases between them. Germline V CDR1 and CDR2: LNHDA, SQIVND (reference sequence). This CDR3 has 13 residues.

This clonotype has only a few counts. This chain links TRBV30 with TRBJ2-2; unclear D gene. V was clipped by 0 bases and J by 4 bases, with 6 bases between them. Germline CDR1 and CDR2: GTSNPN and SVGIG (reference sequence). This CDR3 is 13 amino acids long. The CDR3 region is CAWSVSATGELFF. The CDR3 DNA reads TGTGCCTGGAGTGTTTCGGCCACCGGGGAGCTGTTTTTT.

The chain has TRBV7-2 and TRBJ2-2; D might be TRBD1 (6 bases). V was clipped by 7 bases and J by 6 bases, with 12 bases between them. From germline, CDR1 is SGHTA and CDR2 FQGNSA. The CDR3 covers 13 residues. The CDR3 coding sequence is TGTGCCAGCACCGGTGCAGGGGCCGGGGAGCTGTTTTTT. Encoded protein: CASTGAGAGELFF.

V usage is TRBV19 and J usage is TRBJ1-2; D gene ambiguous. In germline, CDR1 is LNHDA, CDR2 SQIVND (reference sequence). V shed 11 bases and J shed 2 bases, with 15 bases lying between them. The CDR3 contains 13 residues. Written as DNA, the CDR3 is TGTGCCTCCCAGCGGAGGGAAAACTATGGCTACACCTTC. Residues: CASQRRENYGYTF.

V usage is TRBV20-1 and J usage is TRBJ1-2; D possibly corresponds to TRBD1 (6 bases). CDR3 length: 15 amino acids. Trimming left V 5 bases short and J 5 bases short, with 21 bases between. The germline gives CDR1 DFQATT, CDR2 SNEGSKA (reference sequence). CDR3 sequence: CSASWPGVVGYGYTF. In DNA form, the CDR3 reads TGCAGTGCTTCCTGGCCAGGGGTTGTTGGTTATGGCTACACCTTC.

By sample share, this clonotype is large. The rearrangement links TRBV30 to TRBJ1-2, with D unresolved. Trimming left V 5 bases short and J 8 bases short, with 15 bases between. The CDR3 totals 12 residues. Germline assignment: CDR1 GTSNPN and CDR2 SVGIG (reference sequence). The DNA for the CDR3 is TGTGCCTGGGCCCCCGACGGCGGGGGCTACACCTTC. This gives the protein CAWAPDGGGYTF. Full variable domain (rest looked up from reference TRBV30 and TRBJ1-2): SQTIHQWPATLVQPVGSPLSLECTVEGTSNPNLYWYRQAAGRGLQLLFYSVGIGQISSEVPQNLSASRPQDRQFILSSKKLLLSDSGFYLCAWAPDGGGYTFGSGTRLTVV.